This T cell receptor (beta chain) emerged from a study of shared clonotypes between healthy human individuals. Notes on this clone: Its antigen remains unidentified.

Each sorted subset replicate got 200 ng genomic DNA, around 29,000 genomes. In the original processing: Owing to the provision of junction-only sequences devoid of quality scores by immunoSEQ, filtering differed. Profiling relied on immunoSEQ multiplex PCR, and the TCRdb table lists in-frame clones only, not all of them. Clone size and V and J calls were adopted from that table, with D and trimming inferred from the DNA. The profile shows around 2,100,000 clones, over 85% of them singletons. Regarding the study as a whole: Represented diversity (both genetic and exposure-history) was limited by the small number of donors. Depth of sequencing was expected to influence donor clonotype sharing.

CD45RO-negative, CCR7-positively selected cells formed the naive CD8 fraction, excluding terminally differentiated effector memory CD45RA+ cells. J gave up 3 bases and V 5 bases, and 7 bases lay outside the gene matches. CDR1 and CDR2 (germline): SGHVS, FQNEAQ. This CDR3 is built from 16 residues. Sequenced sample: naive CD8+ T cells sorted from blood. The clonotype originates from a man between 18 and 29 years old in good health. This sequence joins TRBV7-8 and TRBJ2-3, with TRBD1 matching over 11 bases. The CDR3 spells CASSSWTGGTTDTQYF. The CDR3 nucleotides read TGTGCCAGCAGCAGCTGGACAGGGGGCACGACAGATACGCAGTATTTT. Based on the CDR3 plus reference TRBV7-8 and TRBJ2-3, the full variable domain is GAGVSQSPRYKVAKRGQDVALRCDPISGHVSLFWYQQALGQGPEFLTYFQNEAQLDKSGLPSDRFFAERPEGSVSTLKIQRTQQEDSAVYLCASSSWTGGTTDTQYFGPGTRLTVL.